The 18 T cell receptor beta chains in this list originate from one sample, sequenced in a study of OX40 agonist ivuxolimab in advanced cancers. Assay used: immunoSEQ multiplex PCR; TCRdb lists only in-frame clones, some missing. Among 20,000 to 25,000 clones listed, around 84% were seen once. Sequencing used CD4+ or CD8+ T cells sorted from blood, obtained in a trial of the OX40 agonist ivuxolimab. The source of these receptors is an adult with an advanced solid tumor such as melanoma, head and neck, liver or kidney cancer.

This chain uses TRBV4-1 with TRBJ2-2; D ambiguous. Germline loops: CDR1 MGHRA, CDR2 YSYEKL. Between the trimmed V and J ends, which lost 5 bases and 6 bases, there was a span of 10 bases. The CDR3 is 13 amino acids. The CDR3 DNA reads TGCGCCAGCAGCTTAAGATCGGCCGGGGAGCTGTTTTTT. Protein product: CASSLRSAGELFF.

The chain carries TRBV7-8 and TRBJ2-5; D is uncertain. V gave up 3 bases and J gave up 2 bases, with 7 bases separating them. CDR1 SGHVS and CDR2 FQNEAQ come from the germline V gene. The CDR3 has 13 amino acids. The chain's CDR3 is CASSFEDQETQYF. CDR3 sequence (DNA): TGTGCCAGCAGCTTTGAGGATCAAGAGACCCAGTACTTC.

The rearrangement links TRBV9 to TRBJ2-2, with 10 bases aligning to TRBD2. This CDR3 is built from 16 residues. Per germline, CDR1 SGDLS and CDR2 YYNGEE. Trimming took 4 bases from V and 5 from J; bases not matched to a gene: 8. Written as DNA, the CDR3 is TGTGCCAGCAGCCCCCTTAGCGGGAGGCGTACCGGGGAGCTGTTTTTT. Its protein product is CASSPLSGRRTGELFF. The full variable domain, in which reference TRBV9 and TRBJ2-2 provide the parts outside the CDR3, is DSGVTQTPKHLITATGQRVTLRCSPRSGDLSVYWYQQSLDQGLQFLIQYYNGEERAKGNILERFSAQQFPDLHSELNLSSLELGDSALYFCASSPLSGRRTGELFFGEGSRLTVL.

The chain is built from TRBV9 and TRBJ2-3; D uncertain. Trimming removed 0 bases at V and 5 bases at J, with 7 bases between. The CDR3 extends over 13 amino acids. Germline V gene lookup returns CDR1 SGDLS and CDR2 YYNGEE. The CDR3 here is CASSVESLDTQYF. CDR3 DNA sequence: TGTGCCAGCAGCGTAGAAAGCTTAGATACGCAGTATTTT.

The rearrangement links TRBV15 to TRBJ2-5, with 10 bases that match TRBD1. Trimming cost V 4 bases and J 5 bases; bases outside gene matches: 7. Germline-derived CDR1 and CDR2 are LNHNV and YYDKDF (reference sequence). This CDR3 spans 15 amino acids. The CDR3 region has the DNA TGTGCCACCAGCATGGGGGACAGGGGATTTGAGACCCAGTACTTC. Amino acids: CATSMGDRGFETQYF.

The table lists this clone with a count of one. This chain uses TRBV27 with TRBJ1-2; D unclear. Germline values: CDR1 MNHEY, CDR2 SMNVEV (reference sequence). The V gene lost 6 bases and the J gene lost 5 bases, with 7 bases spanning the gap. The CDR3 sequence is 11 residues long. CDR3 sequence reads: CASSDYYGYTF. CDR3 bases: TGTGCCAGCAGCGATTATTATGGCTACACCTTC.

The chain carries TRBV18 and TRBJ2-3; 9 bases agree with TRBD1. The V gene end was trimmed by 5 bases and the J gene end by 3 bases; junction bases not matched to a gene: 3. There are 14 residues in the CDR3. Germline assignment: CDR1 KGHSH and CDR2 LQKENI. CDR3 sequence: CASSKGQGTDTQYF. The CDR3 coding sequence is TGTGCCAGCTCAAAGGGACAGGGAACAGATACGCAGTATTTT.

V gene TRBV4-2 combines with J gene TRBJ2-7, with 13 bases identical to TRBD2. CDR3 length: 17 residues. Losses at the gene ends were 1 base for V and 3 bases for J; bases not matched to a gene: 6. The germline CDR1 and CDR2 sequences are LGHNA and YNFKEQ. The CDR3, as DNA: TGTGCCAGCAGCCAAGCAGCCGGGACTAGCGGGATCTACGAGCAGTACTTC. It encodes CASSQAAGTSGIYEQYF.

The chain links TRBV28 to TRBJ1-1; D call uncertain. The CDR3 contains 13 residues. The germline V gene has CDR1 MDHEN and CDR2 SYDVKM. Trimming stripped 5 bases from V and 10 bases from J, with 17 bases between. DNA of the CDR3: TGTGCCAGCAGTGCCCGGGCCCCCCTGGGAGCTTTCTTT. Translated: CASSARAPLGAFF. The full variable domain, rest sourced from reference TRBV28 and TRBJ1-1, is DVKVTQSSRYLVKRTGEKVFLECVQDMDHENMFWYRQDPGLGLRLIYFSYDVKMKEKGDIPEGYSVSREKKERFSLILESASTNQTSMYLCASSARAPLGAFFGQGTRLTVV.

The rearrangement uses TRBV5-1 and TRBJ2-7; D gene ambiguous. CDR1 and CDR2 (germline): SGHRS, YFSETQ. This CDR3 region has 11 residues. Trimming cost V 0 bases and J 4 bases, with 2 bases left between them. CDR3 DNA sequence: TGCGCCAGCAGCTTGGGGTACGAGCAGTACTTC. Its translation: CASSLGYEQYF. Full variable domain (missing parts from reference TRBV5-1 and TRBJ2-7): KAGVTQTPRYLIKTRGQQVTLSCSPISGHRSVSWYQQTPGQGLQFLFEYFSETQRNKGNFPGRFSGRQFSNSRSEMNVSTLELGDSALYLCASSLGYEQYFGPGTRLTVT.

This clone was seen a handful of times. The chain employs TRBV6-1 and TRBJ2-7; possibly TRBD1 for D (5 bases). The CDR3 totals 17 residues. Germline assignment: CDR1 MNHNS and CDR2 SASEGT. V shed 2 bases and J shed 2 bases, with 19 bases lying between them. CDR3 residues: CASSENRFPVRAYEQYF. Written as DNA, the CDR3 is TGTGCCAGCAGTGAAAACAGGTTCCCAGTTAGGGCCTACGAGCAGTACTTC.

About this clone itself: The junction departs from germline at one end; a sequencing error may be responsible. The chain has TRBV30 and TRBJ2-7; D may be TRBD1 or TRBD2 (5 bases each). The CDR3 loop spans 14 amino acids. Per the germline V gene, CDR1 is GTSNPN and CDR2 is SVGIG (reference sequence). The CDR3 loop reads CAWSGRTLSCEQYF. The CDR3 DNA is TGTGCCTGGAGTGGGAGGACACTCTCCTGCGAGCAGTACTTC.

The chain has TRBV7-3 and TRBJ1-1; D perhaps matches TRBD1 (5 bases). The CDR3 spans 15 residues. Trimming shortened V by 3 bases and J by 1 base, and 12 bases separated the two germline ends. Per germline, CDR1 SGHTA and CDR2 FQGTGA. CDR3 in amino acids: CASSFEGLGNTEAFF. The CDR3 DNA sequence: TGTGCCAGCAGCTTCGAGGGGCTGGGGAACACTGAAGCTTTCTTT.

This chain connects TRBV7-9 to TRBJ2-2, with D uncertain. Germline values: CDR1 SEHNR, CDR2 FQNEAQ (reference sequence). The CDR3 is 14 residues long. V lost 5 bases to trimming and J lost 0 bases, with 7 bases between them. The CDR3 region has the DNA TGTGCCAGCAGCCTAAGGGCGAACACCGGGGAGCTGTTTTTT. Protein: CASSLRANTGELFF.

The V gene is TRBV27, the J gene TRBJ2-4; a weak D match, TRBD2 (5 bases). Trimming took off 3 bases at V and 8 bases at J, with 11 bases between the two ends. CDR3 size: 13 residues. The V gene's germline CDR1 is MNHEY and CDR2 SMNVEV (reference sequence). CDR3 nucleotide sequence: TGTGCCAGCAGTTTTTCCGGGATCGACATTCAGTACTTC. This sequence encodes CASSFSGIDIQYF.

The chain employs TRBV2 and TRBJ2-3, with D possibly TRBD2 on 6 matching bases. V lost 8 bases and J lost 4, with 16 bases in between. This CDR3 has 14 residues. The germline V gene encodes CDR1 SNHLY and CDR2 FYNNEI. CDR3 nucleotides: TGTGCCAGCGGGGACCCGGGAGCAGCAGATACGCAGTATTTT. It codes for CASGDPGAADTQYF. The full variable domain, its missing parts supplied by reference TRBV2 and TRBJ2-3, is EPEVTQTPSHQVTQMGQEVILRCVPISNHLYFYWYRQILGQKVEFLVSFYNNEISEKSEIFDDQFSVERPDGSNFTLKIRSTKLEDSAMYFCASGDPGAADTQYFGPGTRLTVL.

V is TRBV27 and J is TRBJ2-7; maybe TRBD2 (6 bases). Germline CDR1 reads MNHEY; CDR2 reads SMNVEV (reference sequence). Trimming shortened V by 0 bases and J by 0 bases, and 12 bases separated the two germline ends. The CDR3 is 16 amino acids. The CDR3 here is CASSLSPGVLSYEQYF. The CDR3 DNA is TGTGCCAGCAGTTTATCCCCGGGAGTACTCTCCTACGAGCAGTACTTC.

The V gene is TRBV10-3, the J gene TRBJ2-5; D is unclear. Gene TRBJ2-7 matches the end of the DNA better, so the J call may be wrong. Germline V gives CDR1 ENHRY, CDR2 SYGVKD. This CDR3 spans 13 amino acids. The CDR3: CAIARTEGYEQYF. In nucleotides, the CDR3 is TGTGCCATCGCTCGGACGGAAGGCTACGAGCAGTACTTC.